This TCR beta chain was profiled in a study of T cells in Graves' hyperthyroidism and ophthalmopathy. Across the study: Prior to any treatment, at the point of initial diagnosis, peripheral blood was collected. General observations from the study: Blood samples included most of the expanded thyroid clonotypes exceeding 0.001.

Trimming took off 2 bases at V and 6 bases at J, with 18 bases between the two ends. Germline V gene data show CDR1 as DFQATT and CDR2 as SNEGSKA (reference sequence). This CDR3 has 15 residues. It was RNA transcripts that yielded the amplified TCR beta CDR3 regions. An initial round of RT-PCR targeting the TCR CDR3 relied on the HTBI primer set. MiXCR, applied by TCRdb to the multiplex PCR reads, yields one record per CDR3 protein. Of roughly 740,000 distinct CDR3 sequences listed, 15% to 20% are singletons. On this clonotype itself: The antigen remains undetermined.

Investigators excluded patients with uncontrolled infection, other autoimmune disease, pregnancy or lactation. Sequenced sample: blood. V is TRBV20-1 and J is TRBJ2-3, with D maybe TRBD1 (6 bases). The clonotype originates from a young man with Graves' hyperthyroidism. The CDR3 region is CSARKGPTGSDTQYF. In nucleotides, the CDR3 is TGCAGTGCTAGAAAGGGTCCGACAGGCTCGGATACGCAGTATTTT.